These 21 T cell receptor beta chains share one sample of origin, sequenced in a study of T cells in tumors after PD-1 blockade. Profiled with immunoSEQ multiplex PCR; TCRdb holds only in-frame clones, not every one. The sample records 7,500 to 9,000 clones, 60% to 70% being singletons. Sample: tumor tissue, taken after anti-PD-1 treatment. The receptors were gathered from a human donor with basal cell carcinoma.

V and J are TRBV13 and TRBJ1-4; TRBD1 matches 10 bases. Germline trimming cut 4 bases from V and 8 bases from J; bases unmatched to any gene: 4. The CDR3 loop spans 14 amino acids. Looked up from germline, CDR1 is PRHDT and CDR2 is FYEKMQ (reference sequence). CDR3 loop: CASSSDRGREKLFF. CDR3 DNA: TGTGCCAGCAGCTCCGACAGGGGGCGAGAAAAACTGTTTTTT.

V gene TRBV7-8 combines with J gene TRBJ2-5; no clear D. The CDR3 extends over 15 amino acids. The germline gives CDR1 SGHVS, CDR2 FQNEAQ. Trimming cost V 5 bases and J 5 bases, with 18 bases left between them. The CDR3 loop is CASSHGPEVGETQYF. The CDR3 nucleotides read TGTGCCAGCAGCCACGGACCAGAGGTGGGGGAGACCCAGTACTTC. Filled out from reference TRBV7-8 and TRBJ2-5, the complete variable domain reads GAGVSQSPRYKVAKRGQDVALRCDPISGHVSLFWYQQALGQGPEFLTYFQNEAQLDKSGLPSDRFFAERPEGSVSTLKIQRTQQEDSAVYLCASSHGPEVGETQYFGPGTRLLVL.

The chain couples TRBV27 to TRBJ1-1, with 7 positions matching TRBD1. J gave up 5 bases and V 5 bases, and 5 bases lay outside the gene matches. The germline V gene has CDR1 MNHEY and CDR2 SMNVEV (reference sequence). This CDR3 comprises 13 residues. This chain's CDR3 is CASSRQGSTEAFF. The DNA of the CDR3 is TGTGCCAGCAGTCGACAGGGAAGTACTGAAGCTTTCTTT.

V usage is TRBV25-1 and J usage is TRBJ2-1; unclear D gene. The germline V gene has CDR1 MGHDK and CDR2 SYGVNS. V lost 3 bases and J lost 8, with 14 bases in between. The CDR3 is made up of 14 amino acids. The CDR3: CASSEVDKGHEQFF. CDR3 sequence (DNA): TGTGCCAGCAGTGAGGTAGATAAGGGTCATGAGCAGTTCTTC.

The chain has TRBV3-1 (or the pseudogene TRBV3-2) and TRBJ1-1; tentative D call: TRBD1 (5 bases). Germline-derived CDR1 and CDR2 are LGHDT and YNNKEL (reference sequence). The CDR3 runs 13 residues. V lost 3 bases, J lost 4 bases, and 9 bases lay in between. In DNA form, the CDR3 reads TGTGCCAGCAGCCAGTCGGGGGGCACTGAAGCTTTCTTT. Encoded protein: CASSQSGGTEAFF.

This clone was observed a few times. The chain couples TRBV10-3 to TRBJ2-1, with D perhaps TRBD1 or TRBD2 (6 bases each). V lost 10 bases and J lost 5, with 12 bases in between. Germline CDR1 reads ENHRY; CDR2 reads SYGVKD. This CDR3 is 12 amino acids long. The CDR3 here is CATRRGDNEQFF. CDR3 DNA: TGTGCCACGCGAAGGGGGGACAATGAGCAGTTCTTC.

V and J are TRBV6-5 and TRBJ1-6, with D unresolved. The V end lost 8 bases, the J end lost 7 bases, and 12 bases lay between the germline ends. Looked up from germline, CDR1 is MNHEY and CDR2 is SVGAGI. The CDR3 length is 13 residues. CDR3 DNA: TGTGCCAGCGCGGACCGAACAAATTCACCCCTCCACTTT. As protein: CASADRTNSPLHF.

The chain combines TRBV6-5 with TRBJ1-4, with 7 bases that match TRBD1. The CDR3 runs to 14 residues. Germline trimming cut 5 bases from V and 3 bases from J; bases unmatched to any gene: 3. Germline V gene lookup returns CDR1 MNHEY and CDR2 SVGAGI. The CDR3 nucleotides read TGTGCCAGCAGTCGACAGGGCCCTAATGAAAAACTGTTTTTT. Amino acids: CASSRQGPNEKLFF.

Here the CDR3 reads CASSENRVSGGYTF. The CDR3 nucleotides are TGTGCCAGCAGTGAAAACAGGGTCTCTGGGGGCTACACCTTC. The chain recombines TRBV6-1 with TRBJ1-2; tentatively, D is TRBD1 (6 bases). The CDR3 is 14 residues long. CDR1 MNHNS and CDR2 SASEGT come from the germline V gene. Trimming shortened V by 2 bases and J by 8 bases, and 15 bases separated the two germline ends.

The rearrangement links TRBV5-5 to TRBJ2-7; 11 positions match TRBD1. The CDR3 length is 15 residues. The trim removed 3 bases at V and 3 bases at J, leaving 5 bases unmatched. Germline lookup yields CDR1 SGHKS and CDR2 YYEKEE (reference sequence). CDR3 bases: TGTGCCAGCAGCTCGGACAGGGGGCCCCACTACGAGCAGTACTTC. Translation gives CASSSDRGPHYEQYF.

The rearrangement uses TRBV6-5 and TRBJ2-2; 8 nucleotides align to TRBD2. The CDR3 is 15 residues long. The V gene end was trimmed by 6 bases and the J gene end by 4 bases; junction bases not matched to a gene: 7. CDR1 MNHEY and CDR2 SVGAGI come from the germline V gene. The CDR3 reads CASRPGLVATGELFF. Here the CDR3 DNA reads TGTGCCAGCAGACCGGGACTAGTGGCCACCGGGGAGCTGTTTTTT.

The chain carries TRBV27 and TRBJ1-2; 9 positions match TRBD1. Losses at the gene ends were 2 bases for V and 4 bases for J; bases not matched to a gene: 8. CDR1 MNHEY and CDR2 SMNVEV come from the germline V gene (reference sequence). The CDR3 sequence is 16 residues long. The CDR3 coding sequence is TGTGCCAGCAGTTTAAAGGGACAGGGAGGAATCTATGGCTACACCTTC. Residues: CASSLKGQGGIYGYTF.

Concerning this clone itself: This could be a read error, since a much larger clone is one nucleotide away. Different DNA sequences within this sample yield the same CDR3. CDR3 amino acids: CASSKGTGPGNTIYF. The DNA of the CDR3 is TGCGCCAGCAGCAAGGGGACAGGGCCTGGAAACACCATATATTTT. This chain joins TRBV5-1 and TRBJ1-3, with 9 positions matching TRBD1. The CDR3 runs to 15 residues. CDR1 and CDR2 from the germline V gene are SGHRS and YFSETQ. V was pared by 4 bases and J by 2 bases, with 4 bases of the junction left unmatched.

The chain couples TRBV21-1 to TRBJ1-1. TRBV21-1 corresponds to a pseudogene. The CDR3 totals 14 residues. Written as DNA, the CDR3 is TGTGCCAGCAGCAAAGGATTCGTGAACACTGAAGCTTTCTTT. As protein: CASSKGFVNTEAFF.

The chain employs TRBV5-1 and TRBJ2-5; 7 bases are a match to TRBD1. Germline CDR1 SGHRS, CDR2 YFSETQ. This CDR3 is built from 16 residues. Trimming removed 0 bases from V and 6 bases from J; junction bases left unmatched: 11. The CDR3 here is CASSLERGPISKTQYF. CDR3 sequence (DNA): TGCGCCAGCAGCTTGGAGAGGGGGCCAATTTCCAAGACCCAGTACTTC. Looking up the rest from reference TRBV5-1 and TRBJ2-5 gives the full variable domain: KAGVTQTPRYLIKTRGQQVTLSCSPISGHRSVSWYQQTPGQGLQFLFEYFSETQRNKGNFPGRFSGRQFSNSRSEMNVSTLELGDSALYLCASSLERGPISKTQYFGPGTRLLVL.

The rearrangement links TRBV4-1 to TRBJ1-2; 8 bases map to TRBD1. Germline values: CDR1 MGHRA, CDR2 YSYEKL. Losses at the gene ends were 0 bases for V and 0 bases for J; bases not matched to a gene: 6. This CDR3 spans 17 amino acids. In DNA form, the CDR3 reads TGCGCCAGCAGCCAAGATTCGGGCAGGGGGCCTAACTATGGCTACACCTTC. It yields the protein CASSQDSGRGPNYGYTF.

The chain has TRBV6-5 and TRBJ2-3; 11 bases are a match to TRBD2. Germline V gene lookup returns CDR1 MNHEY and CDR2 SVGAGI. The V segment lost 9 bases and the J segment 0 bases; nucleotides outside the gene matches: 2. The CDR3 length is 14 residues. The CDR3 spells CASTSGGSTDTQYF. Written as DNA, the CDR3 is TGTGCCAGTACTAGCGGGGGTAGCACAGATACGCAGTATTTT.

The chain has TRBV15 and TRBJ2-3; 11 bases agree with TRBD1. V shed 1 base, J shed 2 bases, and the junction held 11 bases outside the gene matches. CDR1 and CDR2 (germline): LNHNV, YYDKDF (reference sequence). This CDR3 comprises 19 residues. CDR3 sequence: CATSRVITIGQGATDTQYF. Written as DNA, the CDR3 is TGTGCCACCAGCAGAGTGATAACGATCGGACAGGGGGCCACAGATACGCAGTATTTT.

The genes are TRBV7-2 and TRBJ2-7; TRBD2 matches 8 bases. Germline values: CDR1 SGHTA, CDR2 FQGNSA. This CDR3 has 15 amino acids. J gave up 5 bases and V 3 bases, and 9 bases lay outside the gene matches. The CDR3 protein is CASSFGLANVNEQYF. The CDR3 coding sequence is TGTGCCAGCAGCTTTGGACTAGCTAACGTCAACGAGCAGTACTTC.

This clone has just a few counts. The chain links TRBV7-2 to TRBJ1-1; D is perhaps TRBD1 (6 bases). Trimming took 1 base from V and 0 from J, leaving 9 bases between them. The germline V gene encodes CDR1 SGHTA and CDR2 FQGNSA. The length of the CDR3 is 15 residues. This chain's CDR3 is CASSLGQGLNTEAFF. In DNA, the CDR3 is TGTGCCAGCAGCTTAGGCCAGGGGCTGAACACTGAAGCTTTCTTT.

Only one count was recorded for this clone. This sequence joins TRBV7-3 and TRBJ2-3, with 8 positions matching TRBD2. Germline V lookup: CDR1 SGHTA, CDR2 FQGTGA. The CDR3 runs 15 residues. The trim removed 2 bases at V and 0 bases at J, leaving 1 base unmatched. CDR3 coding DNA: TGTGCCAGCAGCTTAGTAGCGGGGAGCACAGATACGCAGTATTTT. Translating gives CASSLVAGSTDTQYF. Combining the CDR3 with reference TRBV7-3 and TRBJ2-3 gives the whole variable domain GAGVSQTPSNKVTEKGKYVELRCDPISGHTALYWYRQSLGQGPEFLIYFQGTGAADDSGLPNDRFFAVRPEGSVSTLKIQRTERGDSAVYLCASSLVAGSTDTQYFGPGTRLTVL.